This TCR beta chain was identified during a study of breast tumors, draining lymph nodes, adjacent tissues. In this sample, this clonotype turned up many times. Using its own MiXCR run on the multiplex PCR reads, TCRdb lists one record per CDR3 protein. The sample yields 100,000 or so distinct CDR3 sequences, 21% seen once. The lymph nodes were axillary draining lymph nodes from breast cancer patients. Trimming cost V 0 bases and J 2 bases, with 9 bases left between them. CDR1 is SGHNT, CDR2 YYREEE, per germline (reference sequence). This CDR3 has 15 residues. The sample taken for sequencing was axillary lymph node tissue. The TCR comes from a female donor with breast cancer. Some clones in this sample may be carry-over from other donors' samples. The chain has TRBV5-4 and TRBJ1-3, with D perhaps TRBD1 (5 bases). CDR3 DNA sequence: TGTGCCAGCAGCTTGGCCTTAGGGGCTGGAAACACCATATATTTT. Its protein product is CASSLALGAGNTIYF.